These T cell receptor beta chains were read from a single sample in a study of T cell repertoires in ileal Crohn's disease. TCRdb's table, derived via immunoSEQ multiplex PCR, lists solely in-frame clones and lacks some. This sample has 12,000 or so clones; about 82% occur once, and the top ten carry more than 12%. Input material: ileal tissue. The receptors derive from an adult with Crohn's disease. The CDR3 runs from the conserved cysteine through the conserved F or W. D genes are given only for firm matches. Expanded clones are given a class, and other clones once, few, many or no size at all.

clone_size	j_call	cdr3_length	v_call	d_call	cdr3_aa	cdr3_nt
.	TRBJ1-1	13	TRBV29-1	.	CSASRGKDTEAFF	TGCAGCGCCTCCAGGGGTAAGGACACTGAAGCTTTCTTT
.	TRBJ1-4	11	TRBV6-1	.	CASRNREKLFF	TGTGCCAGCAGAAACAGGGAAAAACTGTTTTTT
.	TRBJ2-3	16	TRBV28	TRBD2	CASTLGLAGRADTQYF	TGTGCCAGCACCTTAGGACTAGCGGGACGGGCAGATACGCAGTATTTT
few	TRBJ1-6	17	TRBV27	.	CASRDTGSFSYNSPLHF	TGTGCCAGCAGAGACACAGGGTCTTTCTCCTATAATTCACCCCTCCACTTT
once	TRBJ2-1	14	TRBV27	.	CASSQGGSYNEQFF	TGTGCCAGCAGTCAAGGAGGCTCCTACAATGAGCAGTTCTTC
.	TRBJ1-2	17	TRBV27	TRBD1	CASSGISQGALFYGYTF	TGTGCCAGCAGTGGTATCTCGCAGGGGGCTTTATTTTATGGCTACACCTTC
.	TRBJ2-3	18	TRBV18	.	CASSPPVYRITSTDTQYF	TGTGCCAGCTCACCACCGGTCTACAGAATAACTAGCACAGATACGCAGTATTTT
.	TRBJ2-1	13	TRBV11-1	TRBD2	CASSFSGDNEQFF	TGTGCCAGCAGCTTTAGCGGGGACAATGAGCAGTTCTTC
.	TRBJ2-3	15	TRBV29-1	TRBD2	CSVELAGGSTDTQYF	TGCAGCGTTGAGCTAGCGGGAGGGAGCACAGATACGCAGTATTTT
.	TRBJ1-2	15	TRBV7-9	TRBD1	CASSLGQGHNYGYTF	TGTGCCAGCAGCTTGGGACAGGGGCACAACTATGGCTACACCTTC
.	TRBJ2-3	11	TRBV11-2	.	CASSPMATQYF	TGTGCCAGCAGCCCCATGGCTACGCAGTATTTT
.	TRBJ2-6	14	TRBV19	.	CASKPGSGANVLTF	TGTGCCAGTAAGCCAGGGTCTGGGGCCAACGTCCTGACTTTC
.	TRBJ2-5	17	TRBV10-2	TRBD2	CASRGVPGLAGGETQYF	TGCGCCAGCAGGGGGGTCCCGGGACTAGCGGGAGGAGAGACCCAGTACTTC
.	TRBJ2-7	14	TRBV13	.	CASSLGRGHYEQYF	TGTGCCAGCAGCTTGGGGCGGGGTCACTACGAGCAGTACTTC
few	TRBJ1-1	11	TRBV30	.	CAWSWEGLAFF	TGTGCCTGGAGTTGGGAGGGGTTAGCTTTCTTT
.	TRBJ1-5	12	TRBV19	.	CASSMRDQPQHF	TGTGCCAGTAGTATGCGGGATCAGCCCCAGCATTTT
.	TRBJ2-1	17	TRBV19	TRBD2	CASSTTSGRALYNEQFF	TGTGCCAGTAGTACCACTAGCGGGAGGGCCCTCTACAATGAGCAGTTCTTC
once	TRBJ2-5	15	TRBV9	TRBD2	CASSPRTSGQETQYF	TGTGCCAGCAGCCCTAGGACTAGCGGCCAAGAGACCCAGTACTTC